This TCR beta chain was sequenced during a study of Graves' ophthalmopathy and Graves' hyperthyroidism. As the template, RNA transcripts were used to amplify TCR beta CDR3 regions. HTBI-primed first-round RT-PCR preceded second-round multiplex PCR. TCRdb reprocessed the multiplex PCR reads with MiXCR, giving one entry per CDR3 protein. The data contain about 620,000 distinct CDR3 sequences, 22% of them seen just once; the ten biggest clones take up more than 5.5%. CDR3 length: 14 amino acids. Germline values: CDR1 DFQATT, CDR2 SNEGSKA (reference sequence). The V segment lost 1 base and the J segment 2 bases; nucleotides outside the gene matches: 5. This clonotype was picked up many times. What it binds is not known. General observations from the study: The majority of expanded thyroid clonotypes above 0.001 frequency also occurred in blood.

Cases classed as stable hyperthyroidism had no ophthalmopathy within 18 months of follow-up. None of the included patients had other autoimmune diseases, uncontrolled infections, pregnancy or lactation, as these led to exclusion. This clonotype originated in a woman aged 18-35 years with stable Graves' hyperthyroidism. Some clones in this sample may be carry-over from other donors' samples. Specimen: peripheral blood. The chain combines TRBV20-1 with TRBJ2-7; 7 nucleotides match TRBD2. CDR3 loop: CSARGSSGAYEQYF. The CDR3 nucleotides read TGCAGTGCTAGAGGTTCTAGCGGTGCCTACGAGCAGTACTTC.